This T cell receptor beta chain came from a study of cytomegalovirus exposure and HLA in healthy donors. The CDR3 runs to 16 residues. V was clipped by 6 bases and J by 8 bases; unmatched bases: 11. Per the germline V gene, CDR1 is SGHTA and CDR2 is FQGNSA. PCR primers comprised 60 Vbeta and 13 Jbeta primers. TCRdb's table, derived via immunoSEQ multiplex PCR, lists solely in-frame clones and lacks some. The sample has approximately 59,000 clones, 68% seen once. Notes on this clone: The antigen remains unidentified.

Findings and caveats of the study: Altogether, 150 to 200 TCR beta chains were recorded as cytomegalovirus-associated. Reportedly, TCR beta sequences accurately predicted HLA-A and HLA-B alleles in most subjects.

This sequence joins TRBV7-2 and TRBJ1-6; 9 bases line up with TRBD1. This clonotype was sampled from a man between 35 and 55 years old in good health and CMV-seropositive. The sequenced sample was PBMCs. The CDR3 reads CASSPTRQGVHSPLHF. CDR3 coding DNA: TGTGCCAGCAGTCCAACCAGACAGGGGGTTCATTCACCCCTCCACTTT. Filled out from reference TRBV7-2 and TRBJ1-6, the complete variable domain reads GAGVSQSPSNKVTEKGKDVELRCDPISGHTALYWYRQSLGQGLEFLIYFQGNSAPDKSGLPSDRFSAERTGGSVSTLTIQRTQQEDSAVYLCASSPTRQGVHSPLHFGNGTRLTVT.